These T cell receptor beta chains were read from a single sample in a study of shared clonotypes between healthy human individuals. Clones were sequenced by immunoSEQ multiplex PCR, and TCRdb holds only the in-frame ones, with some missing. The sample has 1.6 million or so clones, around 95% seen once. The material sequenced was naive CD4+ T cells sorted from blood. These receptors were taken from a young man in good health. Each CDR3 is given with its conserved first and last residue. A D gene is named only where the DNA matches it firmly. Expanded clones get a size class; other rows say once, few or many, or leave the size out.

TRBJ1-1	TRBV7-9	-	TRBD1	CASTSGQGSPEAFF	TGTGCCAGCACCTCTGGACAGGGGTCCCCTGAAGCTTTCTTT
TRBJ2-1	TRBV5-4	-	-	CASSLAFGYEQFF	TGTGCCAGCAGCTTGGCCTTCGGGTATGAGCAGTTCTTC
TRBJ2-3	TRBV4-1	once	TRBD2	CASSRRGRPLAGGSSTDTQYF	TGCGCCAGCAGCCGCAGAGGCCGACCACTTGCGGGAGGGTCTAGCACAGATACGCAGTATTTT
TRBJ2-7	TRBV7-9	-	-	CASSLSRYEQYF	TGTGCCAGCAGCTTATCCCGCTACGAGCAGTACTTC
TRBJ2-7	TRBV5-1	once	TRBD1	CASSLVVTGGSSSSYEQYF	TGCGCCAGCAGCTTGGTGGTGACAGGGGGAAGCAGCAGCTCCTACGAGCAGTACTTC
TRBJ2-7	TRBV10-1	-	TRBD1	CASSEGTGPYEQYF	TGCGCCAGCAGTGAGGGGACAGGACCCTACGAGCAGTACTTC
TRBJ2-2	TRBV18	-	-	CASRTLQAGELFF	TGTGCCAGCAGAACTTTACAGGCCGGGGAGCTGTTTTTT
TRBJ2-3	TRBV28	once	TRBD2	CASRPGGFGTDTQYF	TGTGCCAGCAGACCCGGGGGGTTCGGCACAGATACGCAGTATTTT
TRBJ2-1	TRBV4-1	-	TRBD2	CASSQETSGLYNEQFF	TGCGCCAGCAGCCAAGAAACTAGCGGACTTTACAATGAGCAGTTCTTC
TRBJ2-3	TRBV9	-	-	CASSVSLLTDTQYF	TGTGCCAGCAGCGTCTCTCTCCTCACGGATACGCAGTATTTT
TRBJ1-1	TRBV12-5	-	TRBD1	CASGKDRGTEAFF	TGTGCTAGTGGTAAAGACAGGGGGACTGAAGCTTTCTTT
TRBJ2-2	TRBV7-9	-	-	CASSGFPYTVGELFF	TGTGCCAGCAGTGGTTTCCCCTATACGGTCGGGGAGCTGTTTTTT
TRBJ2-6	TRBV7-9	-	-	CASSTLRGGSVLTF	TGTGCCAGCAGCACATTAAGAGGGGGGTCGGTCCTGACTTTC
TRBJ1-4	TRBV6-6	-	-	CASSYSGTNEKLFF	TGTGCCAGCAGTTACTCAGGGACTAATGAAAAACTGTTTTTT
TRBJ2-6	TRBV28	-	-	CASSSRISGANVLTF	TGTGCCAGCAGTTCTCGGATATCCGGGGCCAACGTCCTGACTTTC
TRBJ1-5	TRBV5-1	-	-	CASSPLGGGNQPQHF	TGCGCCAGCAGCCCTTTGGGGGGCGGCAATCAGCCCCAGCATTTT
TRBJ2-7	TRBV6-1	-	-	CASSLAVSEQYF	TGTGCCAGCAGTCTAGCAGTTTCCGAGCAGTACTTC
TRBJ1-2	TRBV7-9	-	-	CASSLGTTANYGYTF	TGTGCCAGCAGCCTAGGGACAACAGCTAACTATGGCTACACCTTC
TRBJ2-3	TRBV6-5	-	-	CASTSGGTDTQYF	TGTGCCAGCACCTCTGGCGGGACAGATACGCAGTATTTT
TRBJ1-1	TRBV5-1	once	-	CASTGGLMNTEAFF	TGCGCCAGCACGGGAGGACTTATGAACACTGAAGCTTTCTTT
TRBJ1-4	TRBV5-4	-	TRBD1	CASSSPGTGGGEKLFF	TGTGCCAGCAGCTCGCCAGGGACAGGGGGAGGGGAAAAACTGTTTTTT
TRBJ2-1	TRBV5-1	-	TRBD2	CASSLGGLREGLDEQFF	TGCGCCAGCAGCTTGGGAGGTCTGCGGGAGGGCCTTGATGAGCAGTTCTTC
TRBJ2-1	TRBV5-1	once	TRBD1	CASSPGTGDRSFF	TGCGCCAGCAGCCCCGGGACAGGGGACAGGTCCTTCTTC
TRBJ2-2	TRBV4-1	-	-	CASSQRSIGGGAFTGELFF	TGCGCCAGCAGCCAACGATCGATAGGAGGGGGCGCGTTCACCGGGGAGCTGTTTTTT
TRBJ2-3	TRBV7-2	-	-	CASSLAGARSDTQYF	TGTGCCAGCAGCTTAGCGGGAGCCAGGTCAGATACGCAGTATTTT
TRBJ2-3	TRBV11-2	-	-	CASSRDLTDTQYF	TGTGCCAGCAGCAGGGACTTAACAGATACGCAGTATTTT
TRBJ2-5	TRBV7-6	-	TRBD2	CASSSGTSETQYF	TGTGCCAGCAGCTCGGGGACTAGTGAGACCCAGTACTTC
TRBJ1-1	TRBV11-2	-	-	CASNLLLSTSNTEAFF	TGTGCCAGCAACCTACTGCTAAGCACATCGAACACTGAAGCTTTCTTT
TRBJ1-2	TRBV10-1	-	-	CASSDRVGYGYTF	TGCGCCAGCAGTGACCGGGTTGGCTATGGCTACACCTTC
TRBJ2-3	TRBV18	-	-	CASSPLGAAGDTQYF	TGTGCCAGCTCACCACTAGGAGCAGCCGGGGATACGCAGTATTTT
TRBJ2-7	TRBV11-1	once	-	CASSPNTGSGAEQYF	TGTGCCAGCAGCCCGAACACAGGGTCAGGCGCCGAGCAGTACTTC